These 7 T cell receptor beta chains share one sample of origin, sequenced in a study of blood T cell repertoires in COVID-19. Libraries were prepared by immunoSEQ multiplex PCR; TCRdb keeps only in-frame clonotypes and omits some of them. The table records some 260,000 clones, nearly 90% of them present only once. The sequencing input was peripheral blood. The receptors derive from a human donor in a cohort sampled during active COVID-19.

V usage is TRBV18 and J usage is TRBJ1-1; TRBD1 matches at 7 bases. With V trimmed by 5 bases and J by 3 bases, 6 bases remained unmatched. CDR3 length equals 14 residues. Looked up from germline, CDR1 is KGHSH and CDR2 is LQKENI. The CDR3 loop reads CASSNRDSYTEAFF. In DNA form, the CDR3 reads TGTGCCAGCTCAAATAGGGACAGTTACACTGAAGCTTTCTTT.

The chain couples TRBV6-2 or TRBV6-3 to TRBJ2-7; possibly TRBD1 for D (5 bases). The CDR3 loop spans 13 amino acids. Trimming left V 6 bases short and J 0 bases short, with 9 bases between. In germline, CDR1 is MNHEY, CDR2 SVGEGT. In nucleotides, the CDR3 is TGTGCCAGCAGCGAGGACATCTCCTACGAGCAGTACTTC. Its translation: CASSEDISYEQYF.

The chain employs TRBV28 and TRBJ1-3; 7 nucleotides align to TRBD1. Losses at the gene ends were 11 bases for V and 6 bases for J; bases not matched to a gene: 13. There are 14 residues in the CDR3. Germline assignment: CDR1 MDHEN and CDR2 SYDVKM. CDR3 protein: CADRAPPGENTIYF. The DNA for the CDR3 is TGTGCCGACAGGGCCCCCCCAGGGGAAAACACCATATATTTT.

This rearrangement joins TRBV29-1 to TRBJ1-2; maybe TRBD1 (5 bases). The ends were cut back, 6 bases at V and 5 bases at J, with 19 bases in the middle. Germline V CDR1 and CDR2: SQVTM, ANQGSEA. The CDR3 consists of 14 residues. The DNA for the CDR3 is TGCAGCGTCGTACCGCAGGGAAGGGAATATGGCTACACCTTC. Its protein product is CSVVPQGREYGYTF.

In its sample, this clone was seen once. This sequence joins TRBV7-9 and TRBJ1-1, with TRBD1 identical over 7 bases. This CDR3 region has 18 residues. Germline CDR1 is SEHNR and CDR2 is FQNEAQ (reference sequence). V was clipped by 5 bases and J by 0 bases; unmatched bases: 15. The CDR3 loop is CASSHPGRGFSMNTEAFF. The CDR3 coding sequence is TGTGCCAGCAGCCATCCCGGCAGGGGGTTTTCGATGAACACTGAAGCTTTCTTT.

The chain links TRBV7-2 to TRBJ1-1; D might be TRBD1 (6 bases). Per germline, CDR1 SGHTA and CDR2 FQGNSA. V lost 6 bases and J 8 bases, leaving 16 bases between the germline ends. The CDR3 sequence is 13 residues long. In DNA form, the CDR3 reads TGTGCCAGCAGGCGAACAGGGAGGGAAGAAGCTTTCTTT. Residues: CASRRTGREEAFF.

CDR3 nucleotide sequence: TGTGCCAGCAGCCCTATTCTAACCCACACAGATACGCAGTATTTT. It is translated as CASSPILTHTDTQYF. V gene TRBV3-1 (or the pseudogene TRBV3-2) combines with J gene TRBJ2-3; no firm D call. V was cut by 4 bases and J by 2 bases, with 13 bases left in between. The CDR3 runs 15 residues. Germline lookup yields CDR1 LGHDT and CDR2 YNNKEL (reference sequence).